This T cell receptor (beta chain) emerged from a study of control samples from healthy donors and cancer patients. Sequenced by immunoSEQ multiplex PCR; TCRdb stores in-frame clones only, minus some. The sample carries some 25,000 clones, around 86% recorded once. The CDR3 is made up of 15 amino acids. Germline loops: CDR1 SEHNR, CDR2 FQNEAQ (reference sequence). Trimming removed 1 base at V and 3 bases at J, with 9 bases between. This clone was seen a few times. The TCR originated in a man aged 55 to 70 with colorectal cancer. The rearrangement joins TRBV7-9 to TRBJ1-4; D ambiguous. The sample consisted of PBMCs. The CDR3 is CASSLGGQANEKLFF. CDR3 in DNA: TGTGCCAGCAGCTTAGGTGGCCAGGCTAATGAAAAACTGTTTTTT.